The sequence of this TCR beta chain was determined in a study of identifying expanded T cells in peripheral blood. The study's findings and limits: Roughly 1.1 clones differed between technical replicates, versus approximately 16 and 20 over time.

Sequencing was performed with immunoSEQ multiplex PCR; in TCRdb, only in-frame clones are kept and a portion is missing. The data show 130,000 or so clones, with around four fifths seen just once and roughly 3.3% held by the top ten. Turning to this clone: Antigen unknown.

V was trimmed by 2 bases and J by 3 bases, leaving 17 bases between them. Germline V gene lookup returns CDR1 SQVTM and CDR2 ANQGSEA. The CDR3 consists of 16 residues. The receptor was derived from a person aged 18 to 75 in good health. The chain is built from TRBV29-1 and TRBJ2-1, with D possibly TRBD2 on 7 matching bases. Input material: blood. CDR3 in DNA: TGCAGCGTTGAACCACCGAGGGGGGGGGTCTACAATGAGCAGTTCTTC. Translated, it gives CSVEPPRGGVYNEQFF.